This T cell receptor (beta chain) was recorded in a study of PD-1 blockade in classical Hodgkin lymphoma. Study as a whole: A 3 mg/kg intravenous dose of nivolumab was received by patients every 2 weeks. Study results and caveats: By C4D1, CD4+ diversity increased significantly, especially in complete responders. Patients newly diagnosed and complete responders had comparable baseline diversity.

Noted time point: cycle 4 day 1 (C4D1), after 6 weeks of nivolumab. In every patient, relapse followed autologous stem cell transplantation, while exposure to brentuximab vedotin differed. Classification of best responses gave complete response, partial response or progressive disease. The method was immunoSEQ multiplex PCR; TCRdb's version includes in-frame clones alone and lacks a portion of them. The sample includes 15,000 to 20,000 clones, roughly 85% of them seen just once. To note about this clone: Its antigen is as yet unknown.

The germline V gene encodes CDR1 SGHRS and CDR2 YFSETQ. The CDR3 is 14 residues long. Trimming stripped 1 base from V and 3 bases from J, with 9 bases between. J is TRBJ2-3 and V is TRBV5-1; D is perhaps TRBD1 (5 bases). The material was peripheral blood mononuclear cells (PBMCs), obtained before the fourth cycle of nivolumab. The source is a human donor with classical Hodgkin lymphoma. The CDR3 DNA reads as TGCGCCAGCAGCTTGTCGCCAGGGACAGATACGCAGTATTTT. Its protein is CASSLSPGTDTQYF. The whole variable domain, filled in from reference TRBV5-1 and TRBJ2-3, reads KAGVTQTPRYLIKTRGQQVTLSCSPISGHRSVSWYQQTPGQGLQFLFEYFSETQRNKGNFPGRFSGRQFSNSRSEMNVSTLELGDSALYLCASSLSPGTDTQYFGPGTRLTVL.